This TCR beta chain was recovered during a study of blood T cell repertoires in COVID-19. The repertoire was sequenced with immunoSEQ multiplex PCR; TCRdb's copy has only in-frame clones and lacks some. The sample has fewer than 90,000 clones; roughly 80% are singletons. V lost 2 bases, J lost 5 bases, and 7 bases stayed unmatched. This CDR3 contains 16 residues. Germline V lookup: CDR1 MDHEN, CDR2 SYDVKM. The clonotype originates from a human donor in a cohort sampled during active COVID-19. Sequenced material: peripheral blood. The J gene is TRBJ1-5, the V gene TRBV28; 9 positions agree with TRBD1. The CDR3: CASSLAGQGTYQPQHF. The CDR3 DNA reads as TGTGCCAGCAGTTTAGCAGGACAGGGGACGTATCAGCCCCAGCATTTT.